This T cell receptor beta chain was recorded in a study of blood T cells in healthy people across ages. The study's findings and limits: Long-lived donors carried more naive CD4+ cells and greater diversity than aged donors.

A note on this clonotype: Antigen specificity is unknown.

Combining a sample-barcoded 5' primer with a J-beta primer mix, a second PCR ran for roughly 6 to 11 cycles. TCRdb fed the 5' RACE reads into MiXCR, producing one record per CDR3 protein. The data contain some 1.5 million distinct CDR3 sequences, roughly 43% of them seen just once; the ten biggest clones take up over 3.5%. The germline CDR1 and CDR2 sequences are MDHEN and SYDVKM. Trimming shortened V by 5 bases and J by 5 bases, and 11 bases separated the two germline ends. The CDR3 sequence is 13 residues long. In each sample, at least 6.5 million PBMCs were isolated. This TCR was sampled from a woman aged 18-30 years in good health. Sequenced input: blood. The chain couples TRBV28 to TRBJ2-3; D uncertain. For the CDR3, the DNA is TGTGCCAGCAGTCCTGATACGAGAGATACGCAGTATTTT. It specifies CASSPDTRDTQYF.